The text below deals with one T cell receptor (beta chain). What it recognizes is unknown. As every portion of the isolated RNA was reverse transcribed, the sequencing read expressed TCRB transcripts. The data were produced by immunoSEQ multiplex PCR, yet TCRdb's version contains in-frame clones alone and is incomplete. Of roughly 400,000 clones listed, 8.5% to 10% are singletons. The sample originates from a study of beta chain features in type 1 diabetes. Overall study results and limits: Moderate yet significant TCRB CDR3 shortening was seen in Type 1 diabetes patients in all four CD4+ subsets. PCR might pick shorter templates more often, in the same way for patients and controls.

CD4+ cells of the naive, central memory, regulatory and stem cell-like memory types were sorted via CD45RO/CCR7/CD25/CD127/CD95/CD27. This CDR3 contains 15 residues. Trimming stripped 0 bases from V and 8 bases from J, with 14 bases between. Germline V gene sequence: CDR1 LGHNA, CDR2 YSLEER. Material for sequencing was central memory CD4+ T cells from blood. This rearrangement joins TRBV4-3 to TRBJ1-5, with D perhaps TRBD1 (5 bases). The clonotype originates from a man aged 25-40 years with type 1 diabetes. CDR3 region: CASSQDIRAGEPQHF. The CDR3 DNA reads as TGCGCCAGCAGCCAAGATATCAGGGCCGGTGAGCCCCAGCATTTT.